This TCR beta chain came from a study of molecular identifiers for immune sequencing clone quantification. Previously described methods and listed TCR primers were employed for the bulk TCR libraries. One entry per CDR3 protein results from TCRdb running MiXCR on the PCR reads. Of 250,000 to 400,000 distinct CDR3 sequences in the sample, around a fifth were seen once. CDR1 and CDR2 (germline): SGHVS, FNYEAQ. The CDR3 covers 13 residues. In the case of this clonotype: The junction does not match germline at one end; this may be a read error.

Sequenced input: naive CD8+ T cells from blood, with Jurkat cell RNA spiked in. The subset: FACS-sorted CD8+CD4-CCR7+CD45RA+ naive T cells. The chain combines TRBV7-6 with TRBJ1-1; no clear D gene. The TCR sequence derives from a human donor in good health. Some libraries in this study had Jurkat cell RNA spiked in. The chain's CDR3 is CASCLEENTEAFF. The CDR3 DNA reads TGTGCCAGCTGCTTAGAGGAGAACACTGAAGCTTTCTTT. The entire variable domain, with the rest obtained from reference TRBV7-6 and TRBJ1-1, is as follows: GAGVSQSPRYKVTKRGQDVALRCDPISGHVSLYWYRQALGQGPEFLTYFNYEAQQDKSGLPNDRFSAERPEGSISTLTIQRTEQRDSAMYRCASCLEENTEAFFGQGTRLTVV.